The subject of this entry is one TCR beta chain. Ages ranged from about 18 to 89 years, with residence in 20 to 30 US areas. Each participant's cohort was designated according to participant-reported clinical history. Looked up from germline, CDR1 is MGHRA and CDR2 is YSYEKL. V was cut by 4 bases and J by 1 base, with 12 bases left in between. The CDR3 spans 15 residues. These data are taken from a study of blood T cell repertoires in COVID-19. The repertoire was sequenced with immunoSEQ multiplex PCR; TCRdb's copy has only in-frame clones and lacks some. The sample lists around 200,000 clones, around 85% occurring once.

This TCR was recovered from a woman younger than 45 who had recovered from COVID-19. The rearrangement uses TRBV4-1 and TRBJ2-3; D call uncertain. The sample consisted of PBMCs or T cells enriched from blood (not recorded which). CDR3 loop: CASSRQIWGTDTQYF. DNA of the CDR3: TGCGCCAGCAGCCGACAAATTTGGGGCACAGATACGCAGTATTTT.